What follows are 30 T cell receptor beta chains derived from one specimen sequenced in a study of cytomegalovirus exposure and HLA in healthy donors. The PCR made use of 60 Vbeta and 13 Jbeta primers. The table came from immunoSEQ multiplex PCR; TCRdb's copy has only in-frame clones and leaves some out. The data show about 140,000 clones, with 78% seen just once and 2.5% to 3% held by the top ten. The sample taken for sequencing was PBMCs. These receptor sequences come from a male donor in good health and CMV-seronegative.

V gene TRBV21-1 combines with J gene TRBJ2-3; TRBD2, the table's D call, lacks a check against the DNA. TRBV21-1 is marked as a pseudogene. This CDR3 is 19 amino acids long. DNA of the CDR3: TGTGCCAGCAGCAAAGCGCTTTGTACTAGCGGGGGCGTGGGAGATACGCAGTATTTT. Its protein product is CASSKALCTSGGVGDTQYF.

The CDR3 DNA sequence: TGTGCCAGCAGCGGGACTAGCGGTCAAGAGACCCAGTACTTC. Its protein is CASSGTSGQETQYF. The V gene is TRBV27, the J gene TRBJ2-5; the match to TRBD2 covers 11 bases. Germline V CDR1 and CDR2: MNHEY, SMNVEV (reference sequence). The CDR3 is 14 residues long. Trimming cost V 6 bases and J 2 bases; bases outside gene matches: 2.

The rearrangement joins TRBV5-1 to TRBJ2-2; the D gene is possibly TRBD1 (6 bases). Germline values: CDR1 SGHRS, CDR2 YFSETQ. V was pared by 5 bases and J by 1 base, with 9 bases between. This CDR3 is 14 amino acids long. The CDR3 loop reads CASSVTGNTGELFF. CDR3 DNA sequence: TGCGCCAGCAGTGTGACAGGGAACACCGGGGAGCTGTTTTTT.

The chain is built from TRBV7-2 and TRBJ1-1, with 8 bases fitting TRBD1. This CDR3 contains 14 residues. Per germline, CDR1 SGHTA and CDR2 FQGNSA. Trimming cost V 4 bases and J 0 bases; bases outside gene matches: 1. The chain's CDR3 is CASSWTGLNTEAFF. Written as DNA, the CDR3 is TGTGCCAGCAGCTGGACAGGGTTGAACACTGAAGCTTTCTTT.

The rearrangement uses TRBV7-9 and TRBJ2-3; D not certain. The CDR3 contains 14 residues. V was clipped by 1 base and J by 4 bases, with 9 bases between them. The V gene's germline CDR1 is SEHNR and CDR2 FQNEAQ (reference sequence). CDR3 in amino acids: CASSLDHEADTQYF. DNA for the CDR3: TGTGCCAGCAGCTTAGATCATGAGGCAGATACGCAGTATTTT.

The chain couples TRBV7-8 to TRBJ1-3, with a tentative D call TRBD1 (6 bases). Trimming pared 0 bases from V and 8 bases from J, leaving 11 bases between. The CDR3 runs to 14 residues. Germline V gene lookup returns CDR1 SGHVS and CDR2 FQNEAQ. As DNA, the CDR3 is TGTGCCAGCAGCTTAGCAACAGGGTCGGACACCATATATTTT. Amino acids: CASSLATGSDTIYF.

The chain joins TRBV6-5 to TRBJ2-3; tentatively, D is TRBD2 (6 bases). CDR3 length equals 15 residues. In germline, CDR1 is MNHEY, CDR2 SVGAGI. V was trimmed by 9 bases and J by 3 bases, leaving 19 bases between them. The CDR3 DNA reads as TGTGCCAGTGCCGGTGGGGGGAGTGAGACAGATACGCAGTATTTT. It codes for CASAGGGSETDTQYF.

Details on this clone: At one end the junction does not follow the germline gene, possibly because of a read error. This sequence joins TRBV28 and TRBJ1-5; no clear D gene. Germline CDR1 MDHEN, CDR2 SYDVKM. The CDR3 length is 12 residues. The CDR3 bases are TGTGCCAGCATCAGTAGCTATCAGCCCCAGCATTTT. It encodes CASISSYQPQHF.

The genes are TRBV25-1 and TRBJ1-5, with 7 bases identical to TRBD1. This CDR3 has 15 residues. From germline, CDR1 is MGHDK and CDR2 SYGVNS. V was clipped by 1 base and J by 3 bases; unmatched bases: 3. CDR3 protein: CASSESGTVNQPQHF. The CDR3 nucleotides read TGTGCCAGCAGTGAATCAGGGACAGTCAATCAGCCCCAGCATTTT.

As concerns this clone: This sample also contains other DNA sequences that code for the same CDR3. The V and J genes are TRBV15 and TRBJ1-5, with no clear D. The CDR3 length is 14 residues. Per germline, CDR1 LNHNV and CDR2 YYDKDF (reference sequence). Trimming took 0 bases from V and 0 from J, leaving 3 bases between them. The CDR3, as DNA: TGTGCCACCAGCAGAGATCGTAGCAATCAGCCCCAGCATTTT. Protein: CATSRDRSNQPQHF.

This clone was detected a few times. In DNA form, the CDR3 reads TGTGCCAGCGGTGACAGCTCCTACGAGCAGTACTTC. Encoded protein: CASGDSSYEQYF. V gene TRBV6-6 combines with J gene TRBJ2-7, with a possible D match to TRBD1 (5 bases). V gave up 8 bases and J gave up 0 bases, with 8 bases separating them. The CDR3 sequence is 12 residues long. Germline V gives CDR1 MNHNY, CDR2 SVGAGI (reference sequence).

The chain links TRBV18 to TRBJ2-2, with a possible D match to TRBD1 (6 bases). Germline-derived CDR1 and CDR2 are KGHSH and LQKENI. This CDR3 comprises 16 residues. V lost 4 bases, J lost 2 bases, and 14 bases lay in between. CDR3 loop: CASSQLDSVNTGELFF. CDR3 DNA: TGTGCCAGCTCACAGTTGGACAGCGTCAACACCGGGGAGCTGTTTTTT.

This chain connects TRBV19 to TRBJ1-1; D is perhaps TRBD1 (5 bases). The CDR3 has 13 amino acids. V shed 6 bases and J shed 3 bases, with 11 bases lying between them. In germline, CDR1 is LNHDA, CDR2 SQIVND (reference sequence). The CDR3 spells CASRMGGDTEAFF. The CDR3, as DNA: TGTGCCAGTAGGATGGGGGGTGACACTGAAGCTTTCTTT.

This clone has just a few counts. The chain employs TRBV27 and TRBJ1-5, with no clear D. V was shortened by 2 bases and J by 6 bases, with 8 bases between the two germline ends. The germline V gene encodes CDR1 MNHEY and CDR2 SMNVEV (reference sequence). This CDR3 spans 13 amino acids. CDR3 protein: CASSLRRRQPQHF. CDR3 DNA: TGTGCCAGCAGTTTAAGGAGGCGTCAGCCCCAGCATTTT.

V is TRBV7-2 and J is TRBJ2-2; TRBD2 matches at 8 bases. The CDR3 is 15 residues long. Per germline, CDR1 SGHTA and CDR2 FQGNSA. After removal of 4 bases from V and 5 bases from J, the junction contained 6 bases not matched to a gene. CDR3 DNA: TGTGCCAGCAGCTCCCCCGGCGGGAGGACCGGGGAGCTGTTTTTT. It is translated as CASSSPGGRTGELFF.

The chain is built from TRBV6-5 and TRBJ1-1, with a weak D call TRBD1 (6 bases). The CDR3 length is 13 residues. Germline CDR1 is MNHEY and CDR2 is SVGAGI. V was shortened by 5 bases and J by 4 bases, with 11 bases between the two germline ends. CDR3 amino acids: CASSHREFTEAFF. The CDR3 coding sequence is TGTGCCAGCAGTCACAGGGAATTCACTGAAGCTTTCTTT.

V usage is TRBV5-4 and J usage is TRBJ1-2; D not certain. Between the trimmed V and J ends, which lost 0 bases and 0 bases, there was a span of 9 bases. Germline CDR1 SGHNT, CDR2 YYREEE (reference sequence). This CDR3 region has 15 residues. The CDR3 DNA sequence: TGTGCCAGCAGCTTGGAGTTAGCGGCTAACTATGGCTACACCTTC. Protein product: CASSLELAANYGYTF.

The chain joins TRBV5-4 to TRBJ2-7; possibly TRBD1 for D (6 bases). The CDR3 runs 14 residues. Trimming shortened V by 1 base and J by 2 bases, and 10 bases separated the two germline ends. Germline values: CDR1 SGHNT, CDR2 YYREEE (reference sequence). This CDR3 is CASSLRTATYEQYF. The CDR3 DNA follows: TGTGCCAGCAGCTTGCGGACAGCTACCTACGAGCAGTACTTC.

This clone occurred a few times. The V call is TRBV5-5, the J call TRBJ2-7; D perhaps matches TRBD1 (6 bases). This CDR3 spans 15 amino acids. V lost 4 bases and J 2 bases, leaving 16 bases between the germline ends. Germline V gene lookup returns CDR1 SGHKS and CDR2 YYEKEE (reference sequence). The DNA for the CDR3 is TGTGCCAGCAGCCTCCTACCTGGGGGCACCTACGAGCAGTACTTC. It is translated as CASSLLPGGTYEQYF.

V and J are TRBV2 and TRBJ2-3; 7 positions agree with TRBD1. The germline gives CDR1 SNHLY, CDR2 FYNNEI. The CDR3 sequence is 14 residues long. J gave up 2 bases and V 7 bases, and 6 bases lay outside the gene matches. CDR3: CASTRDSNTDTQYF. DNA for the CDR3: TGTGCCAGCACCCGGGACAGCAACACAGATACGCAGTATTTT.

This chain joins TRBV19 and TRBJ1-5, with 8 positions matching TRBD1. V lost 5 bases, J lost 3 bases, and 6 bases stayed unmatched. The CDR3 contains 15 residues. The germline gives CDR1 LNHDA, CDR2 SQIVND (reference sequence). CDR3 residues: CASSVKTGDNQPQHF. CDR3 coding DNA: TGTGCCAGTAGTGTAAAGACAGGGGACAATCAGCCCCAGCATTTT.

In this sample, this clone turned up once. Here the CDR3 reads CASSLKQGAANTEAFF. The DNA of the CDR3 is TGTGCCAGCTCACTAAAACAGGGGGCGGCGAACACTGAAGCTTTCTTT. V gene TRBV18 combines with J gene TRBJ1-1; 9 bases are shared with TRBD1. The CDR3 is 16 residues long. Losses at the gene ends were 4 bases for V and 1 base for J; bases not matched to a gene: 7. CDR1 KGHSH and CDR2 LQKENI come from the germline V gene.

The genes are TRBV29-1 and TRBJ1-1; a possible D gene is TRBD1 (6 bases). CDR1 SQVTM and CDR2 ANQGSEA come from the germline V gene. There are 13 residues in the CDR3. V gave up 7 bases and J gave up 3 bases, with 15 bases separating them. The CDR3 nucleotides read TGCAGCGGAAACAGGGCAATGGACACTGAAGCTTTCTTT. Its translation is CSGNRAMDTEAFF.

This sequence joins TRBV7-9 and TRBJ1-4; 9 bases line up with TRBD1. V gave up 4 bases and J gave up 2 bases; unmatched junction bases: 11. This CDR3 region has 18 residues. The germline CDR1 and CDR2 sequences are SEHNR and FQNEAQ (reference sequence). CDR3 region: CASSSSPGTGNTNEKLFF. In DNA form, the CDR3 reads TGTGCCAGCAGCTCCTCCCCCGGGACAGGGAATACTAATGAAAAACTGTTTTTT.

The chain employs TRBV27 and TRBJ1-1, with 8 bases identical to TRBD1. Per the germline V gene, CDR1 is MNHEY and CDR2 is SMNVEV (reference sequence). This CDR3 has 13 residues. The V gene end was trimmed by 6 bases and the J gene end by 2 bases; junction bases not matched to a gene: 2. The CDR3 spells CASRTGANTEAFF. CDR3 DNA: TGTGCCAGCAGGACAGGGGCAAACACTGAAGCTTTCTTT.

The V and J genes are TRBV30 and TRBJ1-4; 7 bases line up with TRBD1. This CDR3 comprises 16 residues. The germline CDR1 and CDR2 sequences are GTSNPN and SVGIG (reference sequence). Losses at the gene ends were 1 base for V and 8 bases for J; bases not matched to a gene: 13. This CDR3 is CAWSGELGTVEEKLFF. In DNA, the CDR3 is TGTGCCTGGAGTGGTGAACTCGGGACAGTAGAAGAAAAACTGTTTTTT.

The chain is built from TRBV30 and TRBJ1-6, with TRBD1 as a possible D gene (5 bases). The germline V gene has CDR1 GTSNPN and CDR2 SVGIG (reference sequence). This CDR3 region has 14 residues. V lost 0 bases and J lost 7, with 10 bases in between. In DNA form, the CDR3 reads TGTGCCTGGAGTGTTTTAGGGGCGAATTCACCCCTCCACTTT. Protein sequence: CAWSVLGANSPLHF. Drawing the rest from reference TRBV30 and TRBJ1-6, the complete variable domain is SQTIHQWPATLVQPVGSPLSLECTVEGTSNPNLYWYRQAAGRGLQLLFYSVGIGQISSEVPQNLSASRPQDRQFILSSKKLLLSDSGFYLCAWSVLGANSPLHFGNGTRLTVT.

The chain employs TRBV29-1 and TRBJ2-1, with D unresolved. The ends were cut back, 5 bases at V and 0 bases at J, with 14 bases in the middle. CDR1 is SQVTM and CDR2 is ANQGSEA in the germline V gene. The CDR3 is 15 residues long. The CDR3 nucleotides read TGCAGCGTTCCCTTAGTGGAGAGCTCCTACAATGAGCAGTTCTTC. As protein: CSVPLVESSYNEQFF.

The chain combines TRBV5-1 with TRBJ2-5, with a weak D call TRBD1 (6 bases). CDR1 and CDR2 (germline): SGHRS, YFSETQ. The CDR3 runs 16 residues. V was shortened by 0 bases and J by 1 base, with 13 bases between the two germline ends. Here the CDR3 DNA reads TGCGCCAGCAGCTTGGGGACAGTCACTGCCCAAGAGACCCAGTACTTC. This encodes CASSLGTVTAQETQYF.

The chain has TRBV7-9 and TRBJ2-2, with no clear D. Germline V gene sequence: CDR1 SEHNR, CDR2 FQNEAQ (reference sequence). Trimming shortened V by 0 bases and J by 6 bases, and 8 bases separated the two germline ends. The CDR3 contains 14 residues. CDR3 bases: TGTGCCAGCAGCTTAGCTTCGTTCGCCGGGGAGCTGTTTTTT. The encoded protein is CASSLASFAGELFF. Drawing the rest from reference TRBV7-9 and TRBJ2-2, the complete variable domain is DTGVSQNPRHKITKRGQNVTFRCDPISEHNRLYWYRQTLGQGPEFLTYFQNEAQLEKSRLLSDRFSAERPKGSFSTLEIQRTEQGDSAMYLCASSLASFAGELFFGEGSRLTVL.